This T cell receptor beta chain comes out of a study of human T cells and chemical hapten exposure. Study-wide results and caveats: No alteration of TCRs above 1 in 1000 frequency was seen with DPC sensitization. A positive correlation with patch test score was shown by PT1 expanded TCR counts.

This clonotype showed up just a few times. Its antigen remains unidentified. The time point here: pre-sensitization, week 0. Regarding treatment: therapeutic diphenylcyclopropenone sensitization with weekly scalp DPC. Separate cDNA molecules received unique molecular identifiers, which the library attached to them. TCRdb fed the RACE reads into MiXCR, producing one record per CDR3 protein. The repertoire holds some 250,000 distinct CDR3 sequences, just under 8% seen once, with more than 0.95% in the top ten. This clonotype was sampled from a man between 18 and 35 years old with alopecia areata. Some clones in this sample may be carry-over from other donors' samples. Source: whole blood, taken in connection with sensitization to the hapten diphenylcyclopropenone (DPC).

CDR3 amino acids: CASSLGGWNEQYV. CDR3 bases: TGTGCCAGCAGCTTAGGGGGGTGGAACGAGCAGTACGTC. The chain uses TRBV7-8 and TRBJ2-7; perhaps D is TRBD1 or TRBD2 (5 bases each). The CDR3 contains 13 residues. The V gene's germline CDR1 is SGHVS and CDR2 FQNEAQ. The V end lost 1 base, the J end lost 5 bases, and 9 bases lay between the germline ends.